These 18 T cell receptor beta chains were all obtained from the same sample, sequenced in a study of cytomegalovirus exposure and HLA in healthy donors. The repertoire was sequenced with immunoSEQ multiplex PCR; TCRdb's copy has only in-frame clones and lacks some. The sample holds about 150,000 clones, around 93% seen once. The sequenced sample was PBMCs. These receptors were obtained from a young man in good health and CMV-seropositive.

This clone was counted once. The chain couples TRBV5-1 to TRBJ2-5; D uncertain. CDR1 is SGHRS, CDR2 YFSETQ, per germline. The CDR3 covers 14 residues. V lost 6 bases, J lost 2 bases, and 14 bases lay in between. The CDR3 DNA sequence: TGCGCCAGCAACGTAGCAGCTAGACAAGAGACCCAGTACTTC. Protein: CASNVAARQETQYF.

The chain employs TRBV28 and TRBJ2-6, with 8 bases identical to TRBD1. The germline V gene has CDR1 MDHEN and CDR2 SYDVKM. V was clipped by 6 bases and J by 0 bases; unmatched bases: 10. This CDR3 is built from 18 residues. CDR3 sequence: CASRLDREGLSGANVLTF. The CDR3 coding sequence is TGTGCCAGCAGACTGGACAGGGAAGGGCTCTCTGGGGCCAACGTCCTGACTTTC.

A few counts support this clone. The chain couples TRBV11-2 to TRBJ1-6, with 8 bases aligning to TRBD1. Germline-derived CDR1 and CDR2 are SGHAT and FQNNGV. CDR3 length: 14 amino acids. V was pared by 6 bases and J by 10 bases, with 8 bases of the junction left unmatched. CDR3 nucleotide sequence: TGTGCCAGCAGACTTGGACAGGGATGGTCACCCCTCCACTTT. Encoded protein: CASRLGQGWSPLHF.

The rearrangement uses TRBV7-2 and TRBJ2-3; D is unresolved. Trimming took off 5 bases at V and 2 bases at J, with 5 bases between the two ends. This CDR3 region has 12 residues. In germline, CDR1 is SGHTA, CDR2 FQGNSA. Here the CDR3 DNA reads TGTGCCAGCAGCCCTAACACAGATACGCAGTATTTT. It specifies CASSPNTDTQYF. The complete variable domain, with remaining parts taken from reference TRBV7-2 and TRBJ2-3, reads GAGVSQSPSNKVTEKGKDVELRCDPISGHTALYWYRQSLGQGLEFLIYFQGNSAPDKSGLPSDRFSAERTGGSVSTLTIQRTQQEDSAVYLCASSPNTDTQYFGPGTRLTVL.

The genes are TRBV30 and TRBJ1-2; possible D gene TRBD1, 6 bases. This CDR3 region has 11 residues. Germline V gene lookup returns CDR1 GTSNPN and CDR2 SVGIG (reference sequence). Deletions cut 3 bases from V and 13 bases from J, with 15 bases between. CDR3 coding DNA: TGTGCCTGGAGCCATGGACAGAGGGCCACCTTC. It translates to CAWSHGQRATF.

The genes are TRBV5-4 and TRBJ1-1; D is unclear. Trimming took off 4 bases at V and 1 base at J, with 14 bases between the two ends. This CDR3 has 15 amino acids. CDR1 is SGHNT and CDR2 is YYREEE in the germline V gene (reference sequence). The DNA for the CDR3 is TGTGCCAGCAGCCGGAGTCGGGAACCGAACACTGAAGCTTTCTTT. Its translation is CASSRSREPNTEAFF.

This clone was detected once. V gene TRBV2 combines with J gene TRBJ2-3; 7 bases fit TRBD2. With 7 bases clipped from V and 6 bases from J, the junction kept 10 bases outside the gene matches. This CDR3 comprises 14 residues. CDR1 SNHLY and CDR2 FYNNEI come from the germline V gene. CDR3 loop: CASILDAGDDTQYF. CDR3 sequence (DNA): TGTGCCAGCATCCTGGACGCGGGAGACGATACGCAGTATTTT.

This clone came up once. DNA for the CDR3: TGTGCCAGCAGCTTCACAACGAACACTGAAGCTTTCTTT. Translating it yields CASSFTTNTEAFF. V and J are TRBV7-9 and TRBJ1-1, with unresolved D. V dropped 3 bases and J dropped 1 base, with 6 bases sitting between them. Germline CDR1 SEHNR, CDR2 FQNEAQ (reference sequence). CDR3 length equals 13 residues.

This chain connects TRBV11-2 to TRBJ1-2; 8 bases fit TRBD1. CDR1 SGHAT and CDR2 FQNNGV come from the germline V gene. Trimming at V came to 5 bases and at J to 7 bases, leaving 6 bases not matched to a gene. There are 13 residues in the CDR3. CDR3 nucleotides: TGTGCCAGCAGCCCGGGGCAGGGGGCTGGCTACACCTTC. It encodes CASSPGQGAGYTF.

The V call is TRBV5-1, the J call TRBJ1-4, with 7 nucleotides matching TRBD1. J was trimmed by 4 bases and V by 3 bases; bases with no gene match: 9. Germline CDR1 is SGHRS and CDR2 is YFSETQ. CDR3 size: 16 residues. The CDR3 loop reads CASSSGTVGGNEKLFF. CDR3 DNA: TGCGCCAGCAGCTCGGGGACAGTCGGGGGTAATGAAAAACTGTTTTTT.

This chain links TRBV7-9 with TRBJ1-2; no definite D call. Germline V gives CDR1 SEHNR, CDR2 FQNEAQ (reference sequence). There are 14 residues in the CDR3. Trimming left V 2 bases short and J 2 bases short, with 9 bases between. CDR3 coding DNA: TGTGCCAGCAGCTTATGGCGGGCAAACTATGGCTACACCTTC. This translates into CASSLWRANYGYTF.

As for this clone: A read error may account for a junction end that differs from germline. The V gene is TRBV12-5, the J gene TRBJ1-2, with D possibly being TRBD1 (6 bases). Germline CDR1 LGHNT, CDR2 FRNRAP. This CDR3 contains 12 residues. CDR3: CASGTTGLYTAF. In DNA form, the CDR3 reads TGTGCTAGTGGAACTACAGGGCTATATACGGCCTTC.

This chain joins TRBV7-8 and TRBJ2-7; D may be TRBD1 (6 bases). The CDR3 extends over 17 amino acids. CDR1 is SGHVS, CDR2 FQNEAQ, per germline. V gave up 4 bases and J gave up 0 bases, with 19 bases separating them. CDR3 sequence reads: CASSSWTDRISSYEQYF. The CDR3 nucleotides read TGTGCCAGCAGCTCGTGGACAGACCGTATAAGCTCCTACGAGCAGTACTTC. Full variable domain (remainder filled in from reference TRBV7-8 and TRBJ2-7): GAGVSQSPRYKVAKRGQDVALRCDPISGHVSLFWYQQALGQGPEFLTYFQNEAQLDKSGLPSDRFFAERPEGSVSTLKIQRTQQEDSAVYLCASSSWTDRISSYEQYFGPGTRLTVT.

This chain connects TRBV6-5 to TRBJ1-4; 7 nucleotides agree with TRBD1. Germline loops: CDR1 MNHEY, CDR2 SVGAGI. The CDR3 is made up of 12 amino acids. Trimming removed 6 bases from V and 6 bases from J; junction bases left unmatched: 1. CDR3: CASRTGYEKLFF. CDR3 coding DNA: TGTGCCAGCAGGACAGGGTATGAAAAACTGTTTTTT.

The chain employs TRBV27 and TRBJ1-5; D perhaps matches TRBD1 (5 bases). Between the trimmed V and J ends, which lost 5 bases and 7 bases, there was a span of 15 bases. The CDR3 loop spans 14 amino acids. From germline, CDR1 is MNHEY and CDR2 SMNVEV (reference sequence). The CDR3: CASSPDSHGQPQHF. The CDR3 coding sequence is TGTGCCAGCAGTCCAGACAGCCACGGGCAGCCCCAGCATTTT.

This clone was counted a single time. This chain connects TRBV15 to TRBJ2-1, with TRBD1 matching over 9 bases. Germline V gene lookup returns CDR1 LNHNV and CDR2 YYDKDF (reference sequence). Germline trimming cut 4 bases from V and 6 bases from J; bases unmatched to any gene: 7. The CDR3 has 15 residues. CDR3 bases: TGTGCCACCAGCACCTACAGGGGGCTAGTCAATGAGCAGTTCTTC. This codes for CATSTYRGLVNEQFF.

The chain recombines TRBV29-1 with TRBJ2-3; 8 nucleotides agree with TRBD1. This CDR3 region has 15 residues. With V trimmed by 1 base and J by 6 bases, 9 bases remained unmatched. The V gene's germline CDR1 is SQVTM and CDR2 ANQGSEA. The CDR3 DNA reads TGCAGCGTTGAAGTTCCCAGGGGGCTGCTTGATACGCAGTATTTT. Amino acids: CSVEVPRGLLDTQYF.

This clone has just a few counts. The chain recombines TRBV5-1 with TRBJ2-7; 9 positions agree with TRBD2. Germline V lookup: CDR1 SGHRS, CDR2 YFSETQ. V lost 0 bases and J lost 2; bases outside the gene matches: 6. CDR3 length: 16 amino acids. The CDR3 loop reads CASSLGPLAGPYEQYF. CDR3 DNA: TGCGCCAGCAGCTTGGGTCCACTAGCGGGCCCCTACGAGCAGTACTTC.